The present T cell receptor beta chain was sequenced within a study of cytomegalovirus exposure and HLA in healthy donors. The V gene's germline CDR1 is SQVTM and CDR2 ANQGSEA. CDR3 length: 12 amino acids. The V and J ends lost 4 bases and 2 bases respectively, with 8 bases between them. Comment on this clone: Its antigen is unidentified.

Both 60 Vbeta primers and 13 Jbeta primers went into the PCR. TCRdb's copy holds only in-frame clones and misses some; the assay was immunoSEQ multiplex PCR. The sample includes fewer than 200,000 clones, 85% of them seen just once. Study observations and caveats: Rarity marked most TCR sequences, yet some public TCRs occurred in many donors.

The sample was PBMCs. This clonotype was obtained from a man in his late teens or twenties in good health and CMV-seropositive. The V call is TRBV29-1, the J call TRBJ2-5, with TRBD1 as a possible D gene (6 bases). CDR3 protein: CSVVGQQETQYF. CDR3 nucleotide sequence: TGCAGCGTTGTCGGACAGCAAGAGACCCAGTACTTC.